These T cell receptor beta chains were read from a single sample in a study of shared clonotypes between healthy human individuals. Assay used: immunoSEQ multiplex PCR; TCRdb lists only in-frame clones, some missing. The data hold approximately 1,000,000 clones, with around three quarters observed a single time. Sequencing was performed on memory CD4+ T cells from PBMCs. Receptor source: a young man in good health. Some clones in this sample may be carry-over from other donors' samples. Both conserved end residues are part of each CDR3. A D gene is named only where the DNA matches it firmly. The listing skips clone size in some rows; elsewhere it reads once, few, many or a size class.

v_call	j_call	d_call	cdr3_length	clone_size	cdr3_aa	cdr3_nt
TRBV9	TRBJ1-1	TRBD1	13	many	CASSATGFTEAFF	TGTGCCAGCAGCGCGACAGGGTTCACTGAAGCTTTCTTT
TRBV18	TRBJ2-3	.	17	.	CASSPPAGTDQADTQYF	TGTGCCAGCTCACCACCGGCGGGGACAGACCAAGCAGATACGCAGTATTTT
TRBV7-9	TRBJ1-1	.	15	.	CASSPRGGSNTEAFF	TGTGCCAGCAGCCCCCGGGGCGGATCGAACACTGAAGCTTTCTTT
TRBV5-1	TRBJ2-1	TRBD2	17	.	CASSRTSGTSLGNEQFF	TGCGCCAGCAGCCGGACTAGCGGGACCTCCTTAGGAAATGAGCAGTTCTTC
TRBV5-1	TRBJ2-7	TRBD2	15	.	CASSQQAGVTYEQYF	TGCGCCAGCAGTCAGCAAGCGGGAGTAACCTACGAGCAGTACTTC
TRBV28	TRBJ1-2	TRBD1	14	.	CASSFPHRGDGYTF	TGTGCCAGCAGTTTCCCTCACAGGGGTGATGGCTACACCTTC
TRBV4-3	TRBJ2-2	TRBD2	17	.	CASSQGAGGRATGELFF	TGCGCCAGCAGCCAAGGGGCCGGAGGGAGGGCCACCGGGGAGCTGTTTTTT
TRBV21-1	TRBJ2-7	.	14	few	CASNATGSHYEQYF	TGTGCCAGCAACGCGACAGGTTCTCACTACGAGCAGTACTTC
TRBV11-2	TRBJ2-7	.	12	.	CASSSQGVEQYF	TGTGCCAGCAGCTCCCAGGGAGTCGAGCAGTACTTC
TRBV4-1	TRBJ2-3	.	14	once	CASSPGGITDTQYF	TGCGCCAGCAGCCCAGGGGGGATCACAGATACGCAGTATTTT
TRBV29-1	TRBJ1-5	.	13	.	CSVARDGDRPQHF	TGCAGCGTTGCCCGGGACGGGGATCGGCCCCAGCATTTT
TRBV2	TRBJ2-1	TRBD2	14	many	CASHRTSSQDEQFF	TGTGCCAGCCACCGGACTAGCTCTCAAGATGAGCAGTTCTTC
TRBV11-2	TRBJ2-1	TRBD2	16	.	CASSSVSGRGYNEQFF	TGTGCCAGCAGCTCAGTCAGCGGGAGGGGCTACAATGAGCAGTTCTTC
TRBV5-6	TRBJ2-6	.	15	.	CASNGGVRVANVLTF	TGTGCCAGCAACGGAGGGGTTCGTGTGGCCAACGTCCTGACTTTC
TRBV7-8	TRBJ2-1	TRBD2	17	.	CASSQPGTSGRKDEQFF	TGTGCCAGCAGCCAGCCCGGGACTAGCGGGAGAAAGGATGAGCAGTTCTTC
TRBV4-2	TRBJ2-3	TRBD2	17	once	CASSQGISGSSTDTQYF	TGTGCCAGCAGCCAAGGAATTAGCGGGAGTAGCACAGATACGCAGTATTTT
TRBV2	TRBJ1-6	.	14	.	CASRFGDDYSPLHF	TGTGCCAGCCGCTTTGGAGACGATTATTCACCCCTCCACTTT
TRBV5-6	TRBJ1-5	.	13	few	CASSFIGGTDPHF	TGTGCCAGCAGCTTTATTGGGGGGACCGATCCTCATTTT
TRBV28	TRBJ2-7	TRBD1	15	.	CASSPRDRGVVEQYF	TGTGCCAGCAGTCCTCGGGACAGGGGCGTTGTCGAGCAGTACTTC
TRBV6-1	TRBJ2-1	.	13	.	CASSKISYNEQFF	TGTGCCAGCAGTAAGATCTCCTACAATGAGCAGTTCTTC
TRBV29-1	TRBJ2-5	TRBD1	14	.	CSVVPGQGRETQYF	TGCAGCGTTGTCCCGGGACAGGGGCGAGAGACCCAGTACTTC
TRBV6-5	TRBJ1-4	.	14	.	CASSETGTGEKLFF	TGTGCCAGCAGTGAAACAGGGACTGGTGAAAAACTGTTTTTT
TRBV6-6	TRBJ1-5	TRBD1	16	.	CASSYFGQGSNQPQHF	TGTGCCAGCAGTTACTTTGGACAGGGTAGCAATCAGCCCCAGCATTTT
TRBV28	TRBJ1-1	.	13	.	CASSLQGSAGAFF	TGTGCCAGCAGTTTACAGGGTTCGGCGGGGGCTTTCTTT
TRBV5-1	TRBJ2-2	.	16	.	CASSLVGGTNTGELFF	TGCGCCAGCAGCTTGGTTGGCGGGACTAACACCGGGGAGCTGTTTTTT
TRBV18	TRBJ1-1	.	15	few	CASSILTGPYTEAFF	TGTGCCAGCTCAATATTGACAGGACCCTACACTGAAGCTTTCTTT
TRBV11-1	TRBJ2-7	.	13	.	CASSLAGAYEQYF	TGTGCCAGCAGCTTAGCGGGAGCCTACGAGCAGTACTTC
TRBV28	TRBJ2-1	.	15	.	CASRLDRGTYNEQFF	TGTGCCAGCAGATTAGACCGTGGCACCTACAATGAGCAGTTCTTC
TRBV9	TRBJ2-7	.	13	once	CASSVSSGYEQYF	TGTGCCAGCAGCGTATCCAGCGGTTACGAGCAGTACTTT